Shown below are 13 T cell receptor beta chains from a single sample sequenced in a study of PD-L1 blockade in urothelial cancer. This sample's time point: peripheral blood 6 weeks after treatment start. Data came from immunoSEQ multiplex PCR; TCRdb stores just in-frame clones and leaves some out. This table has over 25,000 clones, 70% to 80% appearing once. The sequenced sample was PBMCs, obtained around atezolizumab (anti-PD-L1) treatment. The receptors shown here come from a man aged 70-80 years with urothelial cancer.

This sequence joins TRBV5-4 and TRBJ2-4, with TRBD1 matching over 8 bases. Germline V gene lookup returns CDR1 SGHNT and CDR2 YYREEE (reference sequence). This CDR3 is 17 amino acids long. The V segment lost 4 bases and the J segment 0 bases; nucleotides outside the gene matches: 9. CDR3 in DNA: TGTGCCAGCAGCGTCGGACAGGGACCCCTAGCCAAAAACATTCAGTACTTC. It specifies CASSVGQGPLAKNIQYF.

The chain employs TRBV6-4 and TRBJ1-5; the D gene is possibly TRBD1 (6 bases). Germline V CDR1 and CDR2: MRHNA, SNTAGT. The CDR3 extends over 15 amino acids. The germline V and J ends were trimmed by 6 bases and 0 bases, with 12 bases remaining between them. The CDR3 bases are TGTGCCAGCAGGGGGGCCGCTTATAGCAATCAGCCCCAGCATTTT. Amino acid sequence: CASRGAAYSNQPQHF.

The J gene is TRBJ2-1, the V gene TRBV12-5; tentatively, D is TRBD2 (7 bases). Germline lookup yields CDR1 LGHNT and CDR2 FRNRAP. V shed 0 bases and J shed 5 bases, with 20 bases lying between them. CDR3 length: 18 amino acids. CDR3 sequence: CASGLVRGRASPNNEQFF. In nucleotides, the CDR3 is TGTGCTAGTGGTTTGGTTAGGGGGAGGGCCTCCCCAAACAATGAGCAGTTCTTC.

This chain connects TRBV5-1 to TRBJ2-3, with 14 bases fitting TRBD2. The CDR3 consists of 18 residues. CDR1 is SGHRS, CDR2 YFSETQ, per germline. J lost 4 bases, V lost 0 bases, and 7 bases had no gene match. The CDR3 sequence: CASSLGTSGGPSADTQYF. The CDR3 DNA is TGCGCCAGCAGCTTGGGGACTAGCGGGGGGCCGTCAGCAGATACGCAGTATTTT.

This chain uses TRBV19 with TRBJ1-2, with 10 bases aligning to TRBD1. The CDR3 extends over 14 amino acids. Per germline, CDR1 LNHDA and CDR2 SQIVND (reference sequence). With V trimmed by 7 bases and J by 3 bases, 5 bases remained unmatched. CDR3 sequence reads: CASTPDRGYYGYTF. In DNA form, the CDR3 reads TGTGCCAGTACCCCGGACAGGGGGTACTATGGCTACACCTTC.

The gene calls are TRBV7-2 and TRBJ2-7, with TRBD1 identical over 7 bases. The CDR3 runs to 15 residues. Unmatched junction bases numbered 8, after V lost 5 bases and J lost 1 base. Germline V gene data show CDR1 as SGHTA and CDR2 as FQGNSA. The CDR3 nucleotides are TGTGCCAGCAGCCTGACCGGGACAGAATCCTACGAGCAGTACTTC. Protein sequence: CASSLTGTESYEQYF.

This chain connects TRBV29-1 to TRBJ1-1; no definite D call. V lost 2 bases and J 5 bases, leaving 6 bases between the germline ends. There are 11 residues in the CDR3. Per the germline V gene, CDR1 is SQVTM and CDR2 is ANQGSEA. CDR3 sequence reads: CSVESGTEAFF. The CDR3 DNA sequence: TGCAGCGTTGAATCAGGAACTGAAGCTTTCTTT.

This sequence joins TRBV7-2 and TRBJ1-1, with a weak D call TRBD1 (5 bases). V gave up 4 bases and J gave up 1 base, with 19 bases separating them. There are 17 residues in the CDR3. Germline assignment: CDR1 SGHTA and CDR2 FQGNSA. The CDR3 spells CASSSPPRGSPNTEAFF. The CDR3 DNA sequence: TGTGCCAGCAGCTCCCCCCCCCGGGGGAGCCCGAACACTGAAGCTTTCTTT.

CDR3 DNA sequence: TGCGCCAGCAGCTTATCGGCAAAGGGGTTGGGTTACGAGCAGTACTTC. This codes for CASSLSAKGLGYEQYF. This chain connects TRBV5-1 to TRBJ2-7; a weak D match, TRBD1 (5 bases). This CDR3 region has 16 residues. V shed 2 bases and J shed 4 bases, with 19 bases lying between them. Looked up from germline, CDR1 is SGHRS and CDR2 is YFSETQ.

V usage is TRBV5-4 and J usage is TRBJ2-7, with D possibly being TRBD1 (5 bases). CDR3 length: 13 amino acids. V was clipped by 2 bases and J by 9 bases, with 15 bases between them. Germline V lookup: CDR1 SGHNT, CDR2 YYREEE (reference sequence). In DNA form, the CDR3 reads TGTGCCAGCAGCTTTTCCGTAACAGGTTTGCAGTACTTC. It codes for CASSFSVTGLQYF.

This clone showed up just a few times. The chain joins TRBV29-1 to TRBJ1-1, with D tentatively TRBD1 (6 bases). This CDR3 has 14 residues. Between the trimmed V and J ends, which lost 4 bases and 0 bases, there was a span of 12 bases. From germline, CDR1 is SQVTM and CDR2 ANQGSEA. CDR3: CSVGESGVNTEAFF. Written as DNA, the CDR3 is TGCAGCGTTGGTGAGTCAGGGGTGAACACTGAAGCTTTCTTT. Full variable domain (missing parts from reference TRBV29-1 and TRBJ1-1): SAVISQKPSRDICQRGTSLTIQCQVDSQVTMMFWYRQQPGQSLTLIATANQGSEATYESGFVIDKFPISRPNLTFSTLTVSNMSPEDSSIYLCSVGESGVNTEAFFGQGTRLTVV.

The chain carries TRBV10-3 and TRBJ2-3; perhaps TRBD1 as D (5 bases). Trimming pared 3 bases from V and 0 bases from J, leaving 16 bases between. Germline-derived CDR1 and CDR2 are ENHRY and SYGVKD. This CDR3 region has 17 residues. The CDR3, as DNA: TGTGCCATCAGTGATCGGCAGGGCGGAATCAGCACAGATACGCAGTATTTT. It encodes CAISDRQGGISTDTQYF.

This chain connects TRBV30 to TRBJ2-1, with 8 bases that match TRBD1. The J segment lost 6 bases and the V segment lost 1 base, leaving 11 bases of the junction unmatched. Germline lookup yields CDR1 GTSNPN and CDR2 SVGIG (reference sequence). CDR3 length equals 16 residues. For the CDR3, the DNA is TGTGCCTGGAGTGAGAGTGCGGACAGGGTGACCAATGAGCAGTTCTTC. It translates to CAWSESADRVTNEQFF. Full variable domain (missing parts from reference TRBV30 and TRBJ2-1): SQTIHQWPATLVQPVGSPLSLECTVEGTSNPNLYWYRQAAGRGLQLLFYSVGIGQISSEVPQNLSASRPQDRQFILSSKKLLLSDSGFYLCAWSESADRVTNEQFFGPGTRLTVL.